What follows is one TCR beta chain and its context. This entry is derived from a study of blood T cell repertoires in COVID-19. Study summary: COVID-19 samples from acute and convalescent phases originated in the United States, Italy and Spain. From T cells, B-cell-depleted T cells, or PBMCs came the material, which was cDNA or gDNA.

The CDR3 covers 20 residues. Looked up from germline, CDR1 is KGHDR and CDR2 is SFDVKD. Trimming at V came to 3 bases and at J to 6 bases, leaving 18 bases not matched to a gene. Original data processing: Estimation of nucleated cell counts was performed using reference gene primer amplification. The data were produced by immunoSEQ multiplex PCR, yet TCRdb's version contains in-frame clones alone and is incomplete. V, J and clone size derive from that table, while D and trimming were established from the DNA sequence. Of a few hundred thousand clones listed, 85% were seen once; the top ten hold 3.5% to 4%.

V is TRBV24-1 and J is TRBJ2-2, with 10 bases matching TRBD2. The sequence came from a woman aged 18-29 years with acute or convalescent COVID-19. Sequencing was carried out using peripheral blood. CDR3 nucleotides: TGTGCCACCAGTGATCCCATTACTAGCGGGGCAGCTAATGGTGCCGGGGAGCTGTTTTTT. Translation gives CATSDPITSGAANGAGELFF.